What follows are 24 T cell receptor beta chains derived from one specimen sequenced in a study of early T cells in non-severe SARS-CoV-2 infection. TCRdb re-called the 5' RACE reads through MiXCR, storing one row per CDR3 protein. The sample has around 81,000 distinct CDR3 sequences, around 15% seen once. The sample comprised whole blood. The receptors were sampled from an adult who was a healthcare worker with PCR-confirmed SARS-CoV-2 infection or an uninfected control (not recorded which).

The chain is built from TRBV7-9 and TRBJ2-5, with D perhaps matching TRBD2 (5 bases). The V gene's germline CDR1 is SEHNR and CDR2 FQNEAQ (reference sequence). CDR3 length equals 14 residues. Trimming left V 2 bases short and J 1 base short, with 8 bases between. The DNA of the CDR3 is TGTGCCAGCAGCTTACTAGCTTTCCAAGAGACCCAGTACTTC. Its translation is CASSLLAFQETQYF.

This clonotype was counted many times. The chain carries TRBV29-1 and TRBJ2-1; D not resolved. Trimming took off 7 bases at V and 9 bases at J, with 13 bases between the two ends. The CDR3 is 11 residues long. Germline-derived CDR1 and CDR2 are SQVTM and ANQGSEA. The CDR3: CSATPSGEQFF. CDR3 DNA sequence: TGCAGCGCTACGCCCTCCGGTGAGCAGTTCTTC.

The chain links TRBV20-1 to TRBJ1-4, with D hard to call. V shed 0 bases and J shed 5 bases, with 7 bases lying between them. CDR1 is DFQATT and CDR2 is SNEGSKA in the germline V gene (reference sequence). The CDR3 contains 13 residues. CDR3 in amino acids: CSARDGPNEKLFF. DNA for the CDR3: TGCAGTGCTAGAGATGGTCCAAATGAAAAACTGTTTTTT.

The table lists this clonotype with a few counts. The V and J genes are TRBV10-3 and TRBJ2-7; D call uncertain. The CDR3 sequence is 12 residues long. V dropped 0 bases and J dropped 6 bases, with 6 bases sitting between them. Germline CDR1 is ENHRY and CDR2 is SYGVKD. CDR3 sequence reads: CAISESTLEQYF. The CDR3 region has the DNA TGTGCCATCAGTGAGTCGACCCTCGAGCAGTACTTC.

This clonotype has just a few counts. CDR3 in amino acids: CASSEEGHPNTEAFF. The CDR3 bases are TGTGCCAGCAGTGAAGAAGGACACCCGAACACTGAAGCTTTCTTT. The V and J genes are TRBV2 and TRBJ1-1; D might be TRBD1 (5 bases). This CDR3 spans 15 amino acids. V was trimmed by 1 base and J by 1 base, leaving 10 bases between them. In germline, CDR1 is SNHLY, CDR2 FYNNEI.

The rearrangement uses TRBV19 and TRBJ2-5; 7 bases fit TRBD1. The CDR3 is made up of 15 amino acids. Germline V gives CDR1 LNHDA, CDR2 SQIVND (reference sequence). V trimming: 10 bases; J trimming: 2 bases; junction bases outside the gene matches: 13. CDR3: CATSPPGGGQETQYF. CDR3 bases: TGTGCCACCTCGCCGCCAGGGGGTGGGCAAGAGACCCAGTACTTC.

The rearrangement links TRBV27 to TRBJ1-1; 7 bases agree with TRBD1. Germline-derived CDR1 and CDR2 are MNHEY and SMNVEV (reference sequence). The CDR3 runs to 14 residues. Germline trimming cut 2 bases from V and 6 bases from J; bases unmatched to any gene: 6. The CDR3 reads CASSLRGGRAEAFF. The CDR3 bases are TGTGCCAGCAGTTTACGAGGGGGCCGCGCTGAAGCTTTCTTT.

The table lists this clonotype with a few counts. V usage is TRBV6-5 and J usage is TRBJ2-3; D is unclear. The CDR3 runs to 11 residues. V lost 4 bases and J 5 bases, leaving 4 bases between the germline ends. In germline, CDR1 is MNHEY, CDR2 SVGAGI. The CDR3 is CASSSQDTQYF. The CDR3 bases are TGTGCCAGCAGTTCCCAAGATACGCAGTATTTT.

The chain employs TRBV6-2 or TRBV6-3 and TRBJ1-2; D remains unclear. The germline V gene has CDR1 MNHEY and CDR2 SVGEGT. This CDR3 spans 14 amino acids. The ends were cut back, 2 bases at V and 3 bases at J, with 10 bases in the middle. The CDR3: CASSYPGGHYGYTF. For the CDR3, the DNA is TGTGCCAGCAGTTACCCCGGAGGTCACTATGGCTACACCTTC.

Regarding this clonotype: One base away lies a much larger clone, so this may be a sequencing read error. The chain couples TRBV12-3 or TRBV12-4 to TRBJ2-3; 11 bases agree with TRBD2. V shed 6 bases, J shed 2 bases, and the junction held 1 base outside the gene matches. This CDR3 is 14 amino acids long. The CDR3 loop reads CASRTSGTTDTQYF. As DNA, the CDR3 is TGTGCCAGCAGGACTAGCGGGACCACAGATACGCAGTATTTT.

The rearrangement joins TRBV6-6 to TRBJ2-6; the D is unclear. Germline CDR1 and CDR2: MNHNY and SVGAGI (reference sequence). The length of the CDR3 is 13 residues. Between the trimmed V and J ends, which lost 9 bases and 3 bases, there was a span of 9 bases. Here the CDR3 reads CASKGHGANVLTF. The DNA for the CDR3 is TGTGCCAGTAAGGGTCATGGGGCCAACGTCCTGACTTTC.

This chain uses TRBV7-9 with TRBJ1-2, with 7 bases that match TRBD1. In germline, CDR1 is SEHNR, CDR2 FQNEAQ (reference sequence). CDR3 size: 15 residues. After removal of 5 bases from V and 7 bases from J, the junction contained 13 bases not matched to a gene. The CDR3 spells CASSAEGQSFVGYTF. The CDR3 nucleotides read TGTGCCAGCAGCGCGGAGGGACAGAGTTTTGTTGGCTACACCTTC.

The table lists this clonotype with many counts. The junction departs from germline at one end; a sequencing error may be responsible. This sequence joins TRBV5-6 and TRBJ2-1, with a weak D call TRBD1 (5 bases). Germline loops: CDR1 SGHDT, CDR2 YYEEEE. The CDR3 has 12 residues. The chain's CDR3 is CASSLPQGRPRF. CDR3 in DNA: TGTGCCAGCAGCTTGCCCCAGGGCCGTCCACGCTTC.

This rearrangement joins TRBV10-2 to TRBJ1-2, with 8 bases that match TRBD1. CDR1 and CDR2 (germline): WSHSY, SAAADI. V gave up 3 bases and J gave up 4 bases; unmatched junction bases: 7. This CDR3 spans 15 amino acids. The CDR3 DNA sequence: TGCGCCAGCAGTGACTCGGACAGGGCTGCCTATGGCTACACCTTC. Translating it yields CASSDSDRAAYGYTF.

The rearrangement uses TRBV7-6 and TRBJ2-1; 8 bases are shared with TRBD2. V lost 0 bases and J lost 2; bases outside the gene matches: 6. This CDR3 contains 17 residues. Germline V gene data show CDR1 as SGHVS and CDR2 as FNYEAQ. The DNA of the CDR3 is TGTGCCAGCAGCTTAGCGGGAACTAGCGGTGCCTACAATGAGCAGTTCTTC. Its translation is CASSLAGTSGAYNEQFF.

This clonotype was observed many times. The gene calls are TRBV25-1 and TRBJ1-6, with 7 bases aligning to TRBD1. The V gene end was trimmed by 5 bases and the J gene end by 5 bases; junction bases not matched to a gene: 3. The CDR3 is made up of 14 amino acids. Germline V lookup: CDR1 MGHDK, CDR2 SYGVNS. The CDR3 DNA follows: TGTGCCAGCAGTTCCGGGACAGATAATTCACCCCTCCACTTT. As protein: CASSSGTDNSPLHF.

This clonotype was observed a few times. This chain joins TRBV9 and TRBJ1-1; TRBD1 is a possible D gene (5 bases). The CDR3 has 14 residues. V was shortened by 0 bases and J by 3 bases, with 9 bases between the two germline ends. Germline values: CDR1 SGDLS, CDR2 YYNGEE. CDR3 DNA: TGTGCCAGCAGCGTAGCTGACAGCGACACTGAAGCTTTCTTT. This codes for CASSVADSDTEAFF.

In this sample, this clonotype turned up a few times. The chain is built from TRBV2 and TRBJ2-7; either TRBD1 or TRBD2 may fit D (8 bases each). The CDR3 runs 17 residues. In germline, CDR1 is SNHLY, CDR2 FYNNEI. The V end lost 4 bases, the J end lost 7 bases, and 26 bases lay between the germline ends. The CDR3 loop is CASSARTGNLLAGEQYF. Here the CDR3 DNA reads TGTGCCAGCAGTGCGAGGACAGGGAACCTGTTAGCGGGGGAGCAGTACTTC.

This clonotype was counted only a few times. This chain uses TRBV18 with TRBJ2-3; TRBD1 matches at 9 bases. The CDR3 is 15 amino acids. The germline V gene has CDR1 KGHSH and CDR2 LQKENI. V lost 2 bases and J lost 4; bases outside the gene matches: 4. The CDR3 is CASSPKGQGSDTQYF. The CDR3 region has the DNA TGTGCCAGCTCACCAAAGGGACAGGGTTCAGATACGCAGTATTTT.

This clonotype has only one observation. V and J are TRBV5-1 and TRBJ2-3; 14 bases line up with TRBD2. CDR3 length equals 16 residues. Trimming cost V 5 bases and J 6 bases; bases outside gene matches: 8. Germline V gene lookup returns CDR1 SGHRS and CDR2 YFSETQ. CDR3 bases: TGCGCCAGCAGATTCGGGACTAGCGGGGGTTCTGATACGCAGTATTTT. This codes for CASRFGTSGGSDTQYF. Full variable domain (outside the CDR3, taken from reference TRBV5-1 and TRBJ2-3): KAGVTQTPRYLIKTRGQQVTLSCSPISGHRSVSWYQQTPGQGLQFLFEYFSETQRNKGNFPGRFSGRQFSNSRSEMNVSTLELGDSALYLCASRFGTSGGSDTQYFGPGTRLTVL.

In this sample, this clonotype turned up a few times. The chain employs TRBV28 and TRBJ1-5; D is possibly TRBD1 (5 bases). V shed 6 bases and J shed 0 bases, with 12 bases lying between them. Germline CDR1 and CDR2: MDHEN and SYDVKM. The length of the CDR3 is 15 residues. The CDR3 nucleotides read TGTGCCAGCAGGTCCTACAGGATTAGCAATCAGCCCCAGCATTTT. This encodes CASRSYRISNQPQHF.

This clonotype was picked up many times. The V gene is TRBV6-1, the J gene TRBJ1-5; tentative D call: TRBD1 (6 bases). This CDR3 has 13 residues. Germline assignment: CDR1 MNHNS and CDR2 SASEGT. The V end lost 9 bases, the J end lost 3 bases, and 12 bases lay between the germline ends. The CDR3 protein is CASRQALNQPQHF. CDR3 in DNA: TGTGCCAGTCGACAGGCCCTCAATCAGCCCCAGCATTTT.

To note about this clonotype: This sequence may be a read error, since a much larger clone differs from it by one base. The chain has TRBV18 and TRBJ1-4; D ambiguous. Germline CDR1 is KGHSH and CDR2 is LQKENI. CDR3 length: 16 residues. The CDR3 spells CVSSLSSGRKNEKLFF. CDR3 DNA: TGTGTCAGCTCCCTGAGCTCGGGCCGAAAGAATGAAAAACTGTTTTTT. The whole variable domain, filled in from reference TRBV18 and TRBJ1-4, reads NAGVMQNPRHLVRRRGQEARLRCSPMKGHSHVYWYRQLPEEGLKFMVYLQKENIIDESGMPKERFSAEFPKEGPSILRIQQVVRGDSAAYFCVSSLSSGRKNEKLFFGSGTQLSVL.

The chain joins TRBV7-2 to TRBJ2-3, with TRBD2 matching 10 bases. V lost 5 bases, J lost 10 bases, and 18 bases stayed unmatched. Germline CDR1 SGHTA, CDR2 FQGNSA. CDR3 length equals 17 residues. CDR3 protein: CASSQGHWPSGGASQYF. As DNA, the CDR3 is TGTGCCAGCAGCCAGGGCCATTGGCCTAGCGGGGGAGCTTCGCAGTATTTT.